This passage covers 20 T cell receptor beta chains from one sample sequenced in a study of blood T cell repertoires in COVID-19. TCRdb keeps only in-frame clones here, not all; method: immunoSEQ multiplex PCR. The data show approximately 240,000 clones, 75% to 95% seen once. Sequencing was performed on PBMCs or T cells enriched from blood (not recorded which). These receptors were collected from a woman younger than 35 who had recovered from COVID-19.

This CDR3 reads CASSKRGGGNEQFF. CDR3 DNA sequence: TGTGCCAGCAGCAAGCGGGGGGGCGGCAATGAGCAGTTCTTC. The rearrangement joins TRBV7-9 to TRBJ2-1; 10 bases are a match to TRBD2. Germline CDR1 SEHNR, CDR2 FQNEAQ (reference sequence). The V and J ends lost 5 bases and 6 bases, in that order; junction bases with no gene match: 4. The CDR3 extends over 14 amino acids.

V gene TRBV4-1 combines with J gene TRBJ2-7; TRBD1 is a possible D gene (5 bases). The ends were cut back, 1 base at V and 0 bases at J, with 10 bases in the middle. The CDR3 extends over 15 amino acids. The germline gives CDR1 MGHRA, CDR2 YSYEKL. As DNA, the CDR3 is TGCGCCAGCAGCCAAGTGGACATTCTCTCCTACGAGCAGTACTTC. Translation: CASSQVDILSYEQYF.

This chain links TRBV10-3 with TRBJ1-4; 8 bases match TRBD1. Germline V CDR1 and CDR2: ENHRY, SYGVKD. The CDR3 spans 13 residues. Trimming at V came to 3 bases and at J to 8 bases, leaving 2 bases not matched to a gene. Here the CDR3 reads CAISDDRGEKLFF. The CDR3 DNA is TGTGCCATCAGTGATGACAGGGGAGAAAAACTGTTTTTT.

The CDR3 protein is CASSGQGDEAFF. CDR3 DNA: TGCGCCAGCAGCGGCCAGGGGGATGAAGCTTTCTTT. This chain joins TRBV5-1 and TRBJ1-1, with TRBD1 matching over 7 bases. This CDR3 is 12 amino acids long. The ends lost 4 bases at V and 7 bases at J; junction bases unmatched: 4. The germline V gene has CDR1 SGHRS and CDR2 YFSETQ.

The rearrangement links TRBV7-9 to TRBJ1-4; the match to TRBD1 covers 9 bases. CDR3 size: 16 residues. V lost 2 bases to trimming and J lost 6 bases; unmatched junction nucleotides: 7. CDR1 is SEHNR, CDR2 FQNEAQ, per germline (reference sequence). The CDR3 DNA follows: TGTGCCAGCAGCTTATACTCGGGACAGGGTTATGAAAAACTGTTTTTT. Its translation is CASSLYSGQGYEKLFF.

The CDR3 reads CASSSDRNYGYTF. The DNA for the CDR3 is TGTGCCAGTAGTTCGGACAGGAACTATGGCTACACCTTC. This chain links TRBV19 with TRBJ1-2, with 7 bases that match TRBD1. The CDR3 contains 13 residues. V was clipped by 5 bases and J by 2 bases; unmatched bases: 2. Germline V CDR1 and CDR2: LNHDA, SQIVND (reference sequence).

This rearrangement joins TRBV18 to TRBJ1-1; no reliable D call. Germline CDR1 KGHSH, CDR2 LQKENI. This CDR3 has 12 residues. V lost 6 bases and J lost 3, with 8 bases in between. Here the CDR3 DNA reads TGTGCCAGCTCCCCAAGCGACACTGAAGCTTTCTTT. It codes for CASSPSDTEAFF.

This sequence joins TRBV20-1 and TRBJ1-2; D may be TRBD1 (5 bases). V was shortened by 3 bases and J by 6 bases, with 11 bases between the two germline ends. Germline CDR1 is DFQATT and CDR2 is SNEGSKA (reference sequence). The CDR3 runs 12 residues. CDR3 sequence (DNA): TGCAGTGCTAGTTCTTCGGGGGATGGCTACACCTTC. Amino acids: CSASSSGDGYTF.

This rearrangement joins TRBV27 to TRBJ2-3; 7 bases line up with TRBD2. This CDR3 is 15 amino acids long. Per germline, CDR1 MNHEY and CDR2 SMNVEV (reference sequence). Unmatched junction bases numbered 6, after V lost 6 bases and J lost 0 bases. CDR3 sequence reads: CASSSSGASTDTQYF. The CDR3 DNA reads TGTGCCAGCAGCTCGAGCGGGGCTAGCACAGATACGCAGTATTTT.

The V and J genes are TRBV4-3 and TRBJ2-5; 8 bases match TRBD2. J lost 4 bases, V lost 1 base, and 2 bases had no gene match. The length of the CDR3 is 14 residues. CDR1 and CDR2 from the germline V gene are LGHNA and YSLEER. Here the CDR3 DNA reads TGCGCCAGCAGCCAAGTAGGACTAGCAGAGACCCAGTACTTC. It translates to CASSQVGLAETQYF.

This chain links TRBV5-5 with TRBJ2-3; a possible D gene is TRBD2 (5 bases). The V end was cut by 3 bases, the J end by 6 bases, with 11 bases between. The CDR3 runs to 13 residues. The V gene's germline CDR1 is SGHKS and CDR2 YYEKEE (reference sequence). The CDR3 is CASSWGPGDTQYF. The CDR3 region has the DNA TGTGCCAGCAGCTGGGGTCCGGGGGATACGCAGTATTTT. The complete variable domain, with remaining parts taken from reference TRBV5-5 and TRBJ2-3, reads DAGVTQSPTHLIKTRGQQVTLRCSPISGHKSVSWYQQVLGQGPQFIFQYYEKEERGRGNFPDRFSARQFPNYSSELNVNALLLGDSALYLCASSWGPGDTQYFGPGTRLTVL.

The chain joins TRBV4-1 to TRBJ1-4; D remains ambiguous. The ends were cut back, 1 base at V and 4 bases at J, with 7 bases in the middle. The CDR3 runs to 14 residues. Germline V gives CDR1 MGHRA, CDR2 YSYEKL. The CDR3 sequence is CASSQGNINEKLFF. The CDR3 region has the DNA TGCGCCAGCAGCCAAGGAAACATTAATGAAAAACTGTTTTTT.

V gene TRBV11-3 combines with J gene TRBJ2-3, with D perhaps TRBD1 (6 bases). The CDR3 extends over 15 amino acids. Trimming cost V 7 bases and J 3 bases, with 17 bases left between them. Germline values: CDR1 SGHNT, CDR2 YENEEA. Here the CDR3 reads CASTKGGRMTDTQYF. DNA for the CDR3: TGTGCCAGCACGAAAGGGGGTAGAATGACAGATACGCAGTATTTT.

This chain connects TRBV28 to TRBJ1-2; 12 positions match TRBD1. This CDR3 has 18 residues. J was trimmed by 7 bases and V by 8 bases; bases with no gene match: 20. The germline V gene encodes CDR1 MDHEN and CDR2 SYDVKM. The CDR3 protein is CASLRFRDRGRGIAGYTF. CDR3 nucleotides: TGTGCCAGCCTGCGGTTCCGGGACAGGGGGCGAGGTATCGCTGGCTACACCTTC.

The genes are TRBV28 and TRBJ1-5; tentative D call: TRBD1 (6 bases). Per germline, CDR1 MDHEN and CDR2 SYDVKM. The ends were cut back, 1 base at V and 1 base at J, with 11 bases in the middle. The CDR3 has 16 residues. The CDR3 region is CASSLLTGNSNQPQHF. As DNA, the CDR3 is TGTGCCAGCAGTTTATTAACAGGGAACAGCAATCAGCCCCAGCATTTT.

This chain links TRBV7-9 with TRBJ1-6; no firm D call. Germline V CDR1 and CDR2: SEHNR, FQNEAQ (reference sequence). This CDR3 region has 17 residues. V was pared by 2 bases and J by 2 bases, with 13 bases between. CDR3 region: CASSLRSPQTYNSPLHF. Written as DNA, the CDR3 is TGTGCCAGCAGCTTAAGGAGTCCCCAGACCTATAATTCACCCCTCCACTTT.

The rearrangement uses TRBV5-1 and TRBJ1-5; D not certain. CDR3 size: 15 residues. V lost 1 base, J lost 0 bases, and 8 bases lay in between. Germline-derived CDR1 and CDR2 are SGHRS and YFSETQ. CDR3 amino acids: CASSLSSGSNQPQHF. The CDR3 nucleotides are TGCGCCAGCAGCTTGAGCAGCGGTAGCAATCAGCCCCAGCATTTT.

The chain joins TRBV9 to TRBJ2-3, with TRBD1 matching 9 bases. The J segment lost 3 bases and the V segment lost 4 bases, leaving 3 bases of the junction unmatched. The CDR3 has 14 residues. The germline gives CDR1 SGDLS, CDR2 YYNGEE. CDR3 region: CASSRGTGTDTQYF. CDR3 nucleotide sequence: TGTGCCAGCAGCAGAGGGACAGGGACAGATACGCAGTATTTT.

V is TRBV6-6 and J is TRBJ2-7; 7 bases are shared with TRBD1. The CDR3 length is 14 residues. Germline values: CDR1 MNHNY, CDR2 SVGAGI (reference sequence). The V segment lost 7 bases and the J segment 2 bases; nucleotides outside the gene matches: 8. CDR3 nucleotides: TGTGCCAGCATTGGTACAGGGGCGACCTACGAGCAGTACTTC. Protein: CASIGTGATYEQYF.

V and J are TRBV2 and TRBJ1-5; D possibly corresponds to TRBD1 (6 bases). The CDR3 loop spans 14 amino acids. V lost 8 bases, J lost 1 base, and 12 bases lay in between. The V gene's germline CDR1 is SNHLY and CDR2 FYNNEI. CDR3 DNA sequence: TGTGCCAGCGGCCGGGACACAAGCAATCAGCCCCAGCATTTT. Amino acid sequence: CASGRDTSNQPQHF.